The sequence of this T cell receptor (beta chain) was determined in a study of cytomegalovirus exposure and HLA in healthy donors. Study results and limitations: TRBV6-2, TRBV6-3 and some other V segments were excluded as indistinguishable. Later work found most CMV-associated TCR beta chains apparently HLA-restricted. The authors judged a highly shared variant cluster likely a sequencing artifact.

In regard to this clone: Its antigen is still unknown.

The CDR3 spans 14 residues. CDR1 and CDR2 from the germline V gene are LNHDA and SQIVND (reference sequence). With 7 bases removed from V and 3 bases from J, the gap between germline ends came to 15 bases. Sampled while nominally healthy, donors likely had unrecorded immune exposures. The PCR employed 60 Vbeta primers together with 13 Jbeta primers. Clones were sequenced by immunoSEQ multiplex PCR, and TCRdb holds only the in-frame ones, with some missing. The table includes around 150,000 clones, around 79% detected once. Sequenced: PBMCs. This sequence was found in a middle-aged man in good health and CMV-seropositive. This chain uses TRBV19 with TRBJ1-1, with a weak D call TRBD1 (6 bases). The CDR3 region is CASTQGGGDTEAFF. The CDR3 DNA follows: TGTGCCAGTACCCAAGGGGGGGGCGACACTGAAGCTTTCTTT.